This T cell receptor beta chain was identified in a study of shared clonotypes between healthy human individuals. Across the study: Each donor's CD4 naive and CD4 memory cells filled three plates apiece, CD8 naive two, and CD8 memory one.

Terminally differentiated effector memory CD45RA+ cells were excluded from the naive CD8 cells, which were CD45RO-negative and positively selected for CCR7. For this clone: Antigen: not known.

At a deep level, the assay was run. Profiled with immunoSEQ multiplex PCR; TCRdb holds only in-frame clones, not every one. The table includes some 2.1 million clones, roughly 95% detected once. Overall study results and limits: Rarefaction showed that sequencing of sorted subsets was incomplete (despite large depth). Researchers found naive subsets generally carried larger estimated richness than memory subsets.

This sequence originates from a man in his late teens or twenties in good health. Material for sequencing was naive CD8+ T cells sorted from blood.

Here the CDR3 DNA reads TGTGCCAGCACTATTGGAGATACGCAGTATTTT. Residues: CASTIGDTQYF. The chain has TRBV25-1 and TRBJ2-3; D gene unclear. The CDR3 has 11 amino acids. Germline V gene lookup returns CDR1 MGHDK and CDR2 SYGVNS. V lost 7 bases and J lost 5, with 7 bases in between.